These T cell receptor beta chains were read from a single sample in a study of T cells after yellow fever vaccination. TCRdb passed the 5' RACE reads through MiXCR, listing each CDR3 protein once. The sample consists of about 340,000 distinct CDR3 sequences, approximately 12% of them appearing once. The sequences come from CD4+ T cells sorted from PBMCs, collected 15 days after the yellow fever booster vaccination. Receptors were obtained from a man between 18 and 29 years old who received the YFV17D yellow fever vaccine. The CDR3 runs from the conserved cysteine through the conserved F or W. The D gene is left open where the match is weak.

CDR3 protein,V gene,J gene,D gene
CASSQVENTEAFF,TRBV4-1,TRBJ1-1,.
CASSPRTGGDQPQHF,TRBV12-3/TRBV12-4,TRBJ1-5,TRBD1
CSATLTNQETQYF,TRBV20-1,TRBJ2-5,.
CELRLHRGENIQYF,TRBV6-4,TRBJ2-4,TRBD1
CSAQDRDQPQHF,TRBV29-1,TRBJ1-5,TRBD1
CASSQGLGTEAFF,TRBV4-3,TRBJ1-1,.
CASSLEHGNTIYF,TRBV7-2,TRBJ1-3,.
CASSPWPPHDRGGGYTF,TRBV4-3,TRBJ1-2,TRBD1
CASSRSGVQETQYF,TRBV7-2,TRBJ2-5,TRBD2
CASSEGTGLYYEQYF,TRBV2,TRBJ2-7,TRBD1